These T cell receptor beta chains were read from a single sample in a study of cytomegalovirus exposure and HLA in healthy donors. Using immunoSEQ multiplex PCR, the repertoire was profiled, and TCRdb retains in-frame clones only, with some absent. The sample yields about 160,000 clones, roughly 80% seen once. The sequenced sample consisted of PBMCs. All receptors derive from a man aged 50 to 60 in good health and CMV-seropositive. CDR3s include the opening cysteine and the closing phenylalanine or tryptophan. The D gene is left open where the match is weak. Expanded clones get a size class; other rows say once, few or many, or leave the size out.

J: TRBJ1-4
D: NA
size: NA
V: TRBV7-6
DNA: TGTGCCAGCAGCCCCGGGACATCTAATGAAAAACTGTTTTTT
CDR3: CASSPGTSNEKLFF

J: TRBJ1-1
D: NA
size: few
V: TRBV6-5
DNA: TGTGCCAGCAGTTACTCCCTTCCGGGGGGGAGCACTGAAGCTTTCTTT
CDR3: CASSYSLPGGSTEAFF

J: TRBJ2-7
D: NA
size: NA
V: TRBV18
DNA: TGTGCCAGCTCACCACCCTCTCGCTACGAGCAGTACTTC
CDR3: CASSPPSRYEQYF

J: TRBJ1-1
D: NA
size: NA
V: TRBV21-1
DNA: TGTGCCAGCAGCAAACGAAGGGGCAGAGACACTGAAGCTTTCTTT
CDR3: CASSKRRGRDTEAFF

J: TRBJ2-1
D: TRBD2
size: NA
V: TRBV7-8
DNA: TGTGCCAGCAGCTTAGCCCGGGATAGCGGGGGGTACTACAATGAGCAGTTCTTC
CDR3: CASSLARDSGGYYNEQFF

J: TRBJ1-6
D: NA
size: NA
V: TRBV5-1
DNA: TGCGCCAGCAGCTACTCGACGGAGCGGAATTCACCCCTCCACTTT
CDR3: CASSYSTERNSPLHF

J: TRBJ1-1
D: NA
size: NA
V: TRBV11-2
DNA: TGTGCCAGCAGCTTAGTTGGCACACGGAACACTGAAGCTTTCTTT
CDR3: CASSLVGTRNTEAFF

J: TRBJ2-4
D: NA
size: NA
V: TRBV7-9
DNA: TGTGCCAGCAGCGAAATGGACCCAGGGGTGTACTTC
CDR3: CASSEMDPGVYF

J: TRBJ1-5
D: TRBD1
size: NA
V: TRBV5-4
DNA: TGTGCCAGCAGCTCACAGGGGCTGAATCAGCCCCAGCATTTT
CDR3: CASSSQGLNQPQHF

J: TRBJ2-1
D: NA
size: NA
V: TRBV23-1
DNA: TGCGCCAGCAGTCAATCTCCACAGGTTCTCTACAATGAGCAGTTCTTC
CDR3: CASSQSPQVLYNEQFF

J: TRBJ2-4
D: TRBD1
size: NA
V: TRBV4-3
DNA: TGCGCCAGCAGCCAAAACGTGGACAGGGGACGGGTCATTGGCATTCAGTACTTC
CDR3: CASSQNVDRGRVIGIQYF

J: TRBJ2-5
D: NA
size: once
V: TRBV2
DNA: TGTGCCAGCAGGGCTCTAGTCAGCGAGACCCAGTACTTC
CDR3: CASRALVSETQYF

J: TRBJ1-6
D: NA
size: NA
V: TRBV14
DNA: TGTGCCAGCAGCCAACGCAGTTCTGCACCCCTCCACTTT
CDR3: CASSQRSSAPLHF

J: TRBJ2-3
D: NA
size: NA
V: TRBV21-1
DNA: TGTGCCAGCAGCTTGTCACTAACGGTAAGCACAGATACGCAGTATTTT
CDR3: CASSLSLTVSTDTQYF

J: TRBJ1-2
D: NA
size: NA
V: TRBV7-2
DNA: TGTGCCAGCAGTCGGGACATAAACTATGGCTACACCTTC
CDR3: CASSRDINYGYTF

J: TRBJ2-2
D: NA
size: NA
V: TRBV7-9
DNA: TGTGCCAGCAGCCTACGGGACACTTCTAACACCGGGGAGCTGTTTTTT
CDR3: CASSLRDTSNTGELFF

J: TRBJ2-5
D: TRBD2
size: once
V: TRBV6-1
DNA: TGTGCCAGCAGTGCTTCAAGCGGGGGGGCCCTGGAAGAGACCCAGTACTTC
CDR3: CASSASSGGALEETQYF

J: TRBJ2-5
D: TRBD2
size: NA
V: TRBV29-1
DNA: TGCAGCGTCACTCTAGCGGGGGGGCTCGGAGCTGATCAAGAGACCCAGTACTTC
CDR3: CSVTLAGGLGADQETQYF

J: TRBJ1-6
D: NA
size: once
V: TRBV18
DNA: TGTGCCAGCTCCCCTACCAGGGGTTTCGGTAGTTCACCCCTCCACTTT
CDR3: CASSPTRGFGSSPLHF

J: TRBJ2-7
D: TRBD2
size: few
V: TRBV5-4
DNA: TGTGCCAGCAGCACAGGGACTAGCGGGGGCTACGAGCAGTACTTC
CDR3: CASSTGTSGGYEQYF

J: TRBJ1-1
D: NA
size: NA
V: TRBV19
DNA: TGTGCCAGTAGGCTCTCGCACCCGGGGAACACTGAAGCTTTCTTT
CDR3: CASRLSHPGNTEAFF

J: TRBJ2-5
D: TRBD2
size: NA
V: TRBV11-1
DNA: TGTGCCAGCAGCTTAAGGACTAGCGGGGCATACGCTTCTCTCGAGACCCAGTACTTC
CDR3: CASSLRTSGAYASLETQYF

J: TRBJ1-6
D: NA
size: NA
V: TRBV28
DNA: TGTGCCAGCATAGACGGGAATTCACCCCTCCACTTT
CDR3: CASIDGNSPLHF